Below, 14 T cell receptor beta chains from the same sample are listed, as sequenced in a study of T cells in Graves' hyperthyroidism and ophthalmopathy. The investigators amplified TCR beta CDR3 regions from RNA transcripts. During a first-round RT-PCR of the TCR CDR3, the HTBI primer set was used. TCRdb re-called the multiplex PCR reads through MiXCR, storing one row per CDR3 protein. The table records about 640,000 distinct CDR3 sequences, about 45% of them present only once. The source material was peripheral blood or thyroid tissue (not recorded which). The receptors derive from an adult man with Graves' disease, either hyperthyroidism or ophthalmopathy (not recorded which).

This clonotype was counted between two and nine times. The chain links TRBV7-9 to TRBJ1-2, with 8 bases lining up with TRBD1. The V and J ends lost 5 bases and 0 bases, in that order; junction bases with no gene match: 8. Germline loops: CDR1 SEHNR, CDR2 FQNEAQ (reference sequence). This CDR3 spans 16 amino acids. The CDR3 nucleotides read TGTGCCAGCAGCGCGAGGACAGGGACGGCTAACTATGGCTACACCTTC. Translating gives CASSARTGTANYGYTF.

J is TRBJ2-7 and V is TRBV5-1; possibly TRBD1 or TRBD2 for D (6 bases each). This CDR3 contains 14 residues. Trimming took 4 bases from V and 2 from J, leaving 13 bases between them. Germline CDR1 SGHRS, CDR2 YFSETQ. The CDR3 spells CASSEGGSAYEQYF. CDR3 DNA: TGCGCCAGCAGCGAGGGGGGCAGTGCCTACGAGCAGTACTTC. Looking up the rest from reference TRBV5-1 and TRBJ2-7 gives the full variable domain: KAGVTQTPRYLIKTRGQQVTLSCSPISGHRSVSWYQQTPGQGLQFLFEYFSETQRNKGNFPGRFSGRQFSNSRSEMNVSTLELGDSALYLCASSEGGSAYEQYFGPGTRLTVT.

The chain has TRBV15 and TRBJ2-5; TRBD2 aligns across 8 bases. CDR1 is LNHNV, CDR2 YYDKDF, per germline (reference sequence). V trimming: 5 bases; J trimming: 0 bases; junction bases outside the gene matches: 8. This CDR3 contains 16 residues. The CDR3 DNA sequence: TGTGCCACCAGCCGCCTGGCGGGGGGCCACCAAGAGACCCAGTACTTC. Translating it yields CATSRLAGGHQETQYF.

CDR3 region: CASGLAQGYSNQPQHF. As DNA, the CDR3 is TGTGCTAGTGGTTTGGCACAGGGCTATAGCAATCAGCCCCAGCATTTT. This chain joins TRBV12-5 and TRBJ1-5, with a possible D match to TRBD1 (6 bases). The CDR3 length is 16 residues. V was pared by 1 base and J by 0 bases, with 10 bases between. Germline values: CDR1 LGHNT, CDR2 FRNRAP.

This clonotype showed up many times. V usage is TRBV20-1 and J usage is TRBJ1-1; perhaps TRBD1 as D (6 bases). This CDR3 contains 14 residues. Germline CDR1 reads DFQATT; CDR2 reads SNEGSKA (reference sequence). With 5 bases removed from V and 4 bases from J, the gap between germline ends came to 17 bases. The CDR3 protein is CSALTGRSGTEAFF. CDR3 nucleotides: TGCAGTGCTTTAACAGGGAGGAGTGGCACTGAAGCTTTCTTT.

This clonotype was detected ten times or more. The CDR3 DNA sequence: TGCGCCAGCACAGGCAGGGCGACGAACACCGGGGAGCTGTTTTTT. Translating gives CASTGRATNTGELFF. This chain links TRBV5-1 with TRBJ2-2; maybe TRBD1 (5 bases). Per the germline V gene, CDR1 is SGHRS and CDR2 is YFSETQ. The CDR3 loop spans 15 amino acids. Trimming removed 6 bases at V and 0 bases at J, with 12 bases between.

On this clonotype: A junction end diverges from the germline sequence, so it may reflect a read error. The rearrangement uses TRBV24-1 and TRBJ1-2; perhaps TRBD1 as D (6 bases). CDR1 KGHDR and CDR2 SFDVKD come from the germline V gene. The CDR3 spans 15 residues. CDR3 in DNA: TGTGCCAGCAGTCCACAGGGAGCCAATAACTATGGCTACACCTTC. Its translation is CASSPQGANNYGYTF.

CDR3 nucleotide sequence: TGCAGTGCCCGGGCCCCGGCACAGGGTGAAGGCTACACCTTC. Protein: CSARAPAQGEGYTF. The chain links TRBV20-1 to TRBJ1-2; weak D call: TRBD1 (6 bases). Germline V lookup: CDR1 DFQATT, CDR2 SNEGSKA (reference sequence). CDR3 length: 14 residues. V lost 6 bases, J lost 8 bases, and 22 bases lay in between.

This clonotype was detected ten times or more. The rearrangement joins TRBV7-9 to TRBJ2-7; possible D gene TRBD2, 6 bases. With 2 bases removed from V and 0 bases from J, the gap between germline ends came to 11 bases. The CDR3 is 15 amino acids. Germline V CDR1 and CDR2: SEHNR, FQNEAQ (reference sequence). CDR3 sequence reads: CASSLRSGSSYEQYF. The CDR3 DNA reads as TGTGCCAGCAGCTTACGCTCCGGGAGCTCCTACGAGCAGTACTTC.

This chain uses TRBV25-1 with TRBJ2-5; 9 bases match TRBD1. Germline CDR1 is MGHDK and CDR2 is SYGVNS. Unmatched junction bases numbered 5, after V lost 8 bases and J lost 4 bases. This CDR3 contains 13 residues. CDR3 sequence reads: CASQGTGPETQYF. The DNA for the CDR3 is TGTGCCAGCCAGGGGACAGGGCCAGAGACCCAGTACTTC.

The rearrangement links TRBV29-1 to TRBJ1-1, with TRBD1 matching 10 bases. CDR1 and CDR2 (germline): SQVTM, ANQGSEA. With 6 bases clipped from V and 3 bases from J, the junction kept 7 bases outside the gene matches. This CDR3 is 14 amino acids long. CDR3 region: CSVDRTGGDTEAFF. CDR3 nucleotides: TGCAGCGTCGACCGGACAGGGGGTGACACTGAAGCTTTCTTT.

The chain uses TRBV12-3 or TRBV12-4 and TRBJ1-2; D is possibly TRBD1 (6 bases). The CDR3 totals 14 residues. V was shortened by 3 bases and J by 4 bases, with 12 bases between the two germline ends. DNA for the CDR3: TGTGCCAGCAGTTTTATCGGGACAACCTATGGCTACACCTTC. It encodes CASSFIGTTYGYTF.

As to this clonotype: A read error may be the cause here, since a much bigger clone is one base away. V is TRBV19 and J is TRBJ1-4; possibly TRBD1 for D (6 bases). The CDR3 has 14 amino acids. Germline CDR1 and CDR2: LNHDA and SQIVND (reference sequence). V was shortened by 5 bases and J by 5 bases, with 12 bases between the two germline ends. The CDR3 sequence is CASSAGTRNEKLFF. In nucleotides, the CDR3 is TGTGCCAGTAGTGCAGGGACACGAAATGAAAAACTGTTTTTT.

The chain links TRBV15 to TRBJ1-2; D uncertain. The V end lost 1 base, the J end lost 0 bases, and 12 bases lay between the germline ends. The CDR3 runs 16 residues. CDR1 and CDR2 from the germline V gene are LNHNV and YYDKDF (reference sequence). The CDR3 is CATSRASWTPNYGYTF. The CDR3, as DNA: TGTGCCACCAGCAGAGCCAGCTGGACTCCTAACTATGGCTACACCTTC. Using reference TRBV15 and TRBJ1-2 for the parts outside the CDR3, the full variable domain is DAMVIQNPRYQVTQFGKPVTLSCSQTLNHNVMYWYQQKSSQAPKLLFHYYDKDFNNEADTPDNFQSRRPNTSFCFLDIRSPGLGDTAMYLCATSRASWTPNYGYTFGSGTRLTVV.